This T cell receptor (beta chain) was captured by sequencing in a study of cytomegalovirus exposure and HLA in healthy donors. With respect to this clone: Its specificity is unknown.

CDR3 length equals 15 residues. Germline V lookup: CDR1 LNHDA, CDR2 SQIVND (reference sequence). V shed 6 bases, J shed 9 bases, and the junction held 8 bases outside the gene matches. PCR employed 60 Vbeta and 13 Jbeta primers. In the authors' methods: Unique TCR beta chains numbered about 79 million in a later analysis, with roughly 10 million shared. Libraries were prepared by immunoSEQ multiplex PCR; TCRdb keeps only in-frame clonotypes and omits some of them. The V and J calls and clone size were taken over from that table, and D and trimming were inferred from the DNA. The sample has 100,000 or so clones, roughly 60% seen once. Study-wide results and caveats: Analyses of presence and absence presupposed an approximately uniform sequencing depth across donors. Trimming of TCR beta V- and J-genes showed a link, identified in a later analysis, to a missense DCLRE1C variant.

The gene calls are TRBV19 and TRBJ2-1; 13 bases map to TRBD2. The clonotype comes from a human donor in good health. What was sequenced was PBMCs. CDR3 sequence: CASSPTSGRLSEQFF. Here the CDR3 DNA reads TGTGCCAGTAGCCCGACTAGCGGGAGGTTGAGTGAGCAGTTCTTC.